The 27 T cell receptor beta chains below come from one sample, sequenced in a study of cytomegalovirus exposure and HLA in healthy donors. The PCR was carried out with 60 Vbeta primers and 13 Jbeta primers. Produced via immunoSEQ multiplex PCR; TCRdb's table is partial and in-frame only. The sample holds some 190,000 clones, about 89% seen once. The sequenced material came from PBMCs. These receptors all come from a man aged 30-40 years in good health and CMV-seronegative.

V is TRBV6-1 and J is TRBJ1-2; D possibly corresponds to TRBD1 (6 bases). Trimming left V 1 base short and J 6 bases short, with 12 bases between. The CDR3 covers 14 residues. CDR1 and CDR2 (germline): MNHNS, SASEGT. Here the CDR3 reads CASSEGPGADGYTF. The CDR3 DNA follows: TGTGCCAGCAGTGAAGGTCCAGGGGCCGATGGCTACACCTTC.

CDR3 residues: CSVFKGGRTDTQYF. The CDR3 coding sequence is TGCAGCGTTTTTAAAGGAGGGAGGACAGATACGCAGTATTTT. V and J are TRBV29-1 and TRBJ2-3; tentatively, D is TRBD2 (6 bases). The CDR3 has 14 amino acids. Germline V gives CDR1 SQVTM, CDR2 ANQGSEA. V was trimmed by 5 bases and J by 3 bases, leaving 15 bases between them.

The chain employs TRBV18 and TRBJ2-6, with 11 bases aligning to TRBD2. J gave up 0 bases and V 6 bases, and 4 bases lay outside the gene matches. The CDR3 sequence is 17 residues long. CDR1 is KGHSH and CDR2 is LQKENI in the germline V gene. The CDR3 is CASSPGLAGSGANVLTF. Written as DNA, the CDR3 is TGTGCCAGCTCGCCCGGACTAGCGGGCTCTGGGGCCAACGTCCTGACTTTC.

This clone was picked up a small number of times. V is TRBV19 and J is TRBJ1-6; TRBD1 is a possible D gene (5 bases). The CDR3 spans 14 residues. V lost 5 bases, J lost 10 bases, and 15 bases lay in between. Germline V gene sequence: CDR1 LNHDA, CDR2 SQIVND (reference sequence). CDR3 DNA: TGTGCCAGTAGTGGGCAGGGAAGGAGCTCACCCCTCCACTTT. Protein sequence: CASSGQGRSSPLHF.

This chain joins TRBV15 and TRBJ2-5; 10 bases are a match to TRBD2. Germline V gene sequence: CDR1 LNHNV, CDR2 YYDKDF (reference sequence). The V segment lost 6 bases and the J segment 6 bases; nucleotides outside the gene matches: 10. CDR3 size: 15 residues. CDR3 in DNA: TGTGCCACCAGGAGGGCTAGCGGGGGTATGAAGACCCAGTACTTC. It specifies CATRRASGGMKTQYF. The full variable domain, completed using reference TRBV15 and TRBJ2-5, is DAMVIQNPRYQVTQFGKPVTLSCSQTLNHNVMYWYQQKSSQAPKLLFHYYDKDFNNEADTPDNFQSRRPNTSFCFLDIRSPGLGDTAMYLCATRRASGGMKTQYFGPGTRLLVL.

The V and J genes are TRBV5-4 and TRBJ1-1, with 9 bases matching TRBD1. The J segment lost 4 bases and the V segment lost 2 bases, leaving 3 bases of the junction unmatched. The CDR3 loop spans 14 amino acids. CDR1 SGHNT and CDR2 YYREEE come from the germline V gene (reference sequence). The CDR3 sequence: CASSFRQGGTEAFF. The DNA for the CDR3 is TGTGCCAGCAGCTTTAGACAGGGGGGCACTGAAGCTTTCTTT.

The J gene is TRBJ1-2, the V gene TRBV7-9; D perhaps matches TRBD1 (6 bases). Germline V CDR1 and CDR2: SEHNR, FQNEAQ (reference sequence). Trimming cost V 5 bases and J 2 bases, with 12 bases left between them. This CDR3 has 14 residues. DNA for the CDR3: TGTGCCAGCAGCCGACAGGCTCGGAACTATGGCTACACCTTC. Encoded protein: CASSRQARNYGYTF.

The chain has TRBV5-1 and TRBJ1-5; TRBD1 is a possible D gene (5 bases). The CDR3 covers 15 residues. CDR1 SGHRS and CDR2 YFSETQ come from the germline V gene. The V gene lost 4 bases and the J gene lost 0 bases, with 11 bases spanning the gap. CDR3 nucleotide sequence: TGCGCCAGCAGCCCGGACGGGGGTAGCAATCAGCCCCAGCATTTT. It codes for CASSPDGGSNQPQHF.

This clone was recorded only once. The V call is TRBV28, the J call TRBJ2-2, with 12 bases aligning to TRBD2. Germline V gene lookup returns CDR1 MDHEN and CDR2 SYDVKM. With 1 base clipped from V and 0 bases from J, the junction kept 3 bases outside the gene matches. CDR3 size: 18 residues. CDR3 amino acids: CASSLLLAGGTNTGELFF. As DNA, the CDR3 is TGTGCCAGCAGTTTATTACTAGCGGGGGGAACGAACACCGGGGAGCTGTTTTTT.

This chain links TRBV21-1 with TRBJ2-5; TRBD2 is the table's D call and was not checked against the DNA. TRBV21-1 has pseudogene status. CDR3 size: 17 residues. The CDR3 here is CASSKASSGRDRETQYF. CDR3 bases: TGTGCCAGCAGCAAAGCTTCTAGCGGGAGGGACCGGGAGACCCAGTACTTC.

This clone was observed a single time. The CDR3 spells CASSWANQPQHF. Written as DNA, the CDR3 is TGTGCCAGCAGCTGGGCAAATCAGCCCCAGCATTTT. The J gene is TRBJ1-5, the V gene TRBV7-2; no clear D gene. The ends were cut back, 4 bases at V and 4 bases at J, with 5 bases in the middle. Germline CDR1 is SGHTA and CDR2 is FQGNSA. The CDR3 covers 12 residues. The variable domain in full, completed from reference TRBV7-2 and TRBJ1-5, reads GAGVSQSPSNKVTEKGKDVELRCDPISGHTALYWYRQSLGQGLEFLIYFQGNSAPDKSGLPSDRFSAERTGGSVSTLTIQRTQQEDSAVYLCASSWANQPQHFGDGTRLSIL.

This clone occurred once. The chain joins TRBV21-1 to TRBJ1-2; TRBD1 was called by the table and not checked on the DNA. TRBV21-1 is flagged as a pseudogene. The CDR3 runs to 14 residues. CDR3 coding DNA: TGTGCCAGCAGCCCGGGACCACAGGGGTATGGCTACACCTTC. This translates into CASSPGPQGYGYTF.

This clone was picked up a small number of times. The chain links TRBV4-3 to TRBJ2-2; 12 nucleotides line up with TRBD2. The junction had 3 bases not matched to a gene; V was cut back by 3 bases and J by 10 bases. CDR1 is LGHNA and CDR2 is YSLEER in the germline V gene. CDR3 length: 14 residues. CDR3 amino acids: CASSQGTSGLELFF. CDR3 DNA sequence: TGCGCCAGCAGCCAGGGGACTAGCGGGTTGGAGCTGTTTTTT.

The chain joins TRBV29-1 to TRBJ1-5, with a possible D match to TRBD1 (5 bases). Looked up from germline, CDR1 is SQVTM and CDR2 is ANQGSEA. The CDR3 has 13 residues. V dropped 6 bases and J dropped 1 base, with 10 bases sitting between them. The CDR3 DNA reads TGCAGCGTCGGACATGGGAGCAATCAGCCCCAGCATTTT. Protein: CSVGHGSNQPQHF.

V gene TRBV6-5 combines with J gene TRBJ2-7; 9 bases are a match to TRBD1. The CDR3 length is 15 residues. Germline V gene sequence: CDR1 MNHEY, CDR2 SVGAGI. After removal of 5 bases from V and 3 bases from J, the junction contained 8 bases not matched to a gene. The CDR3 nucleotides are TGTGCCAGCAGTAGAGCCGGGACAGGGCGCTACGAGCAGTACTTC. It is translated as CASSRAGTGRYEQYF.

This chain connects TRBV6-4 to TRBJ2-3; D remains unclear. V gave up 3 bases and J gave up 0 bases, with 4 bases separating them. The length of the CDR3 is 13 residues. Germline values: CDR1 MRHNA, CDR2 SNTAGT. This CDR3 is CASSDKSTDTQYF. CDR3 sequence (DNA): TGTGCCAGCAGTGATAAAAGCACAGATACGCAGTATTTT.

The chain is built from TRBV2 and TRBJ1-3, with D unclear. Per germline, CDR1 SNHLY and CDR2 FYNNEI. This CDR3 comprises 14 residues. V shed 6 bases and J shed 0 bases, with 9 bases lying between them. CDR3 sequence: CASRRESSGNTIYF. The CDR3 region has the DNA TGTGCCAGCAGGAGAGAGAGCTCTGGAAACACCATATATTTT.

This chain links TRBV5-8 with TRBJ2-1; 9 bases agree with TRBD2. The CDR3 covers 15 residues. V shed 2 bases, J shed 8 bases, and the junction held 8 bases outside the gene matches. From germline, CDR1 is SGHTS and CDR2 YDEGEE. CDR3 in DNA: TGTGCCAGCAGCTTTGACGGCGGGAGGGGTGATGAGCAGTTCTTC. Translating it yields CASSFDGGRGDEQFF.

The DNA for the CDR3 is TGTGCCAGCACCCGGGGAGACAGGCCCTACGAGCAGTACTTC. Its protein is CASTRGDRPYEQYF. The chain carries TRBV9 and TRBJ2-7, with D possibly matching TRBD1 (6 bases). Between the trimmed V and J ends, which lost 6 bases and 2 bases, there was a span of 15 bases. CDR3 size: 14 residues. Looked up from germline, CDR1 is SGDLS and CDR2 is YYNGEE.

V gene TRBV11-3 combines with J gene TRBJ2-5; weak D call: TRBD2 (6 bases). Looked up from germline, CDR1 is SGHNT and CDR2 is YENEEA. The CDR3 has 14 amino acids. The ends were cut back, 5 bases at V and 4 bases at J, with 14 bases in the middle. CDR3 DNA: TGTGCCAGCAGCCTGCCCGGGAGTCCAGAGACCCAGTACTTC. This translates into CASSLPGSPETQYF.

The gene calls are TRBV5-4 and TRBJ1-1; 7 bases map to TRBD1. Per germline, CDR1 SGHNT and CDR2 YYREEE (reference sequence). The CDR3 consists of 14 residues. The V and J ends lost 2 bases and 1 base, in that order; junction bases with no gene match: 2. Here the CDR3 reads CASSFKGANTEAFF. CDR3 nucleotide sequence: TGTGCCAGCAGCTTTAAGGGGGCGAACACTGAAGCTTTCTTT.

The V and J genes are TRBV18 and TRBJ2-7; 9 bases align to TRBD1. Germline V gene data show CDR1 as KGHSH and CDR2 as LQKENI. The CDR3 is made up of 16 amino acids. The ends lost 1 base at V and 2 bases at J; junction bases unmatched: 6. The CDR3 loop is CASSPRARQGAYEQYF. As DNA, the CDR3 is TGTGCCAGCTCACCACGGGCGCGACAGGGGGCCTACGAGCAGTACTTC. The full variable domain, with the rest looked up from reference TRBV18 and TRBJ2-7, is NAGVMQNPRHLVRRRGQEARLRCSPMKGHSHVYWYRQLPEEGLKFMVYLQKENIIDESGMPKERFSAEFPKEGPSILRIQQVVRGDSAAYFCASSPRARQGAYEQYFGPGTRLTVT.

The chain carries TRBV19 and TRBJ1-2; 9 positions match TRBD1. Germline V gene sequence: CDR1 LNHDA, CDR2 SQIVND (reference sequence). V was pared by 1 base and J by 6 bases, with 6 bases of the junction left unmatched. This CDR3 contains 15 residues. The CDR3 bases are TGTGCCAGTAGTATAGTATCCTGGGACAGGGATGGCTACACCTTC. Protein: CASSIVSWDRDGYTF.

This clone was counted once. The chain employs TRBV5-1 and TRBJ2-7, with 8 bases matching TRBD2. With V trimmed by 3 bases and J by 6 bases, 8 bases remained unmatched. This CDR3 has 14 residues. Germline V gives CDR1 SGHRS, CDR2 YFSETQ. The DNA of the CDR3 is TGCGCCAGCAGCTCTGAGCGGGGGAGCCGCGAGCAGTACTTC. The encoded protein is CASSSERGSREQYF.

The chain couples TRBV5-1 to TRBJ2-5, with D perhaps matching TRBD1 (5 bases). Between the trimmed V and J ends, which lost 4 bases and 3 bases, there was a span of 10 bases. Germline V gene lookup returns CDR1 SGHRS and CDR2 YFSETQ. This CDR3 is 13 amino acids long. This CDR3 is CASSPDRKETQYF. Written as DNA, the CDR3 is TGCGCCAGCAGCCCCGACAGAAAAGAGACCCAGTACTTC.

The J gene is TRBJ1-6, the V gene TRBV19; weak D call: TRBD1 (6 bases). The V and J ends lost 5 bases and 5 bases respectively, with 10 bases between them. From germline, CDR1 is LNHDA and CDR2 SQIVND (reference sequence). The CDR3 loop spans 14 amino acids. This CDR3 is CASSWGQNNSPLHF. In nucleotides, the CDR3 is TGTGCCAGTAGTTGGGGACAAAATAATTCACCCCTCCACTTT.

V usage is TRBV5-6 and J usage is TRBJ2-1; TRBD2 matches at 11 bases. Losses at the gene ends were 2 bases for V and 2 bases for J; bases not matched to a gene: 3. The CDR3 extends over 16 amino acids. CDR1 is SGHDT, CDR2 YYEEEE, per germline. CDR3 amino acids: CASSLGGLAAYNEQFF. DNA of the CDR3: TGTGCCAGCAGCTTAGGGGGACTAGCGGCCTACAATGAGCAGTTCTTC.